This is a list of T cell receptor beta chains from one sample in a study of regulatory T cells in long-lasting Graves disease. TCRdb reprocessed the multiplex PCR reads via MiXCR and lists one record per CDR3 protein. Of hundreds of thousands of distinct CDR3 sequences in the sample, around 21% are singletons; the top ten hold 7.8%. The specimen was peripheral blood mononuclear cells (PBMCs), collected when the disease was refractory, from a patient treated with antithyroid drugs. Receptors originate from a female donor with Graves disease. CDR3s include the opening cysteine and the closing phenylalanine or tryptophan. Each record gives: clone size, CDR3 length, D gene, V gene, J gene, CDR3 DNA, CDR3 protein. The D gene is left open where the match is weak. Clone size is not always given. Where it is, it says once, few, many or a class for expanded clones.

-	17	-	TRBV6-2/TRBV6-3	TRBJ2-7	TGTGCCAGCAGTAGAAATGGAGCTCCAGGGCGGACCTACGAGCAGTACTTC	CASSRNGAPGRTYEQYF
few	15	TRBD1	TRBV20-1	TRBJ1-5	TGCAGTGCTTATGATCAGGGGGTTAGCAATCAGCCCCAGCATTTT	CSAYDQGVSNQPQHF
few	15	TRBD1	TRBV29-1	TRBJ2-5	TGCAGCGTTGGTCAGGGGGTAACCTTCCAAGAGACCCAGTACTTC	CSVGQGVTFQETQYF
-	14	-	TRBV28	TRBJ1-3	TGTGCCAGCAGGCCCCGAGGGGGTGGAAACACCATATATTTT	CASRPRGGGNTIYF
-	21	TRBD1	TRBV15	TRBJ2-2	TGTGCCACCAGCAGAGATCGCCGGCACGAGGGACAGGGGGCGCTGGGCGGGGAGCTGTTTTTT	CATSRDRRHEGQGALGGELFF
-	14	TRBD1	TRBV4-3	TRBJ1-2	TGCGCCAGCAGGCCGGGACAGGGGAAGTATGGCTACACCTTC	CASRPGQGKYGYTF
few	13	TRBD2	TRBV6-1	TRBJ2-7	TGTGCCATCACTAGCGGGAGGGGGTACGAGCAGTACTTC	CAITSGRGYEQYF
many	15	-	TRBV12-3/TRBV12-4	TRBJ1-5	TGTGCCAGCAGTTGGAGGGGGTATAGCAATCAGCCCCAGCATTTT	CASSWRGYSNQPQHF
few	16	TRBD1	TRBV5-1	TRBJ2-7	TGCGCCAGCAGCTTTAGTTCGACAGGGGGCGATTACGAGCAGTACTTC	CASSFSSTGGDYEQYF
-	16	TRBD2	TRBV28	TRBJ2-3	TGTGCCAGCAGTCCCACTAGCGGGAGCGGCGCAGATACGCAGTATTTT	CASSPTSGSGADTQYF
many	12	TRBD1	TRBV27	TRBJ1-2	TGTGCCAGTCGGACAGGAGGATATGGCTACACCTTC	CASRTGGYGYTF
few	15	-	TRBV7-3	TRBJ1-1	TGTGCCAGCAGCCTTAACAGGGTGTTGAACACTGAAGCTTTCTTT	CASSLNRVLNTEAFF
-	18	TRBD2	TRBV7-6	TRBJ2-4	TGTGCCAGCAGCCATCTACACCCCGGGACTACCGAGCTTAACATTCGGTACTTC	CASSHLHPGTTELNIRYF
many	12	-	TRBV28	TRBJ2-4	TGTGCCAGCACCAAGACTAGAAACATTCAGTACTTC	CASTKTRNIQYF
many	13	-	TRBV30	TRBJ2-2	TGTGCCTGGAGGGCAGAGAACACCGGGGAGCTGTTTTTT	CAWRAENTGELFF
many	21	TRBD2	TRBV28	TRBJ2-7	TGTGCCAGCAGTTCATATGGGGGGGGTCGCGGGAGGACCTATGGCTCCTACGAGCAGTACTTC	CASSSYGGGRGRTYGSYEQYF
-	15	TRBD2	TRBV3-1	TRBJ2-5	TGTGCCAGCAGCCATGGACTAGCGGGGGCGGAGACCCAGTACTTC	CASSHGLAGAETQYF
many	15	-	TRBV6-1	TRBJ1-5	TGTGCCAGCAGTGAAGGACAGTATGGCAATCAGCCCCAGCATTTT	CASSEGQYGNQPQHF
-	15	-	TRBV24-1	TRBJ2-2	TGTGTCACCAGTGATATTAAGAGGGACACCGGGGAGCTGTTTTTT	CVTSDIKRDTGELFF
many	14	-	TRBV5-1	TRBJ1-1	TGCGCCAGCAGCTTGGAGACACAGAACACTGAAGCTTTCTTT	CASSLETQNTEAFF
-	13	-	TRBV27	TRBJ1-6	TGTGCCAGCAGAGTAGGTTCTAATTCACCCCTCCACTTT	CASRVGSNSPLHF
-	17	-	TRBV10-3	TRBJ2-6	TGTGCCATCAGTGACCGGGGATCTTACTCTGGGGCCAACGTCCTGACTTTC	CAISDRGSYSGANVLTF
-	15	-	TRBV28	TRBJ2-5	TGTGCCAGCAGCCACCTTGATTCAAAGGGGGAGACCCAGTACTTC	CASSHLDSKGETQYF
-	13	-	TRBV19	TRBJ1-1	TGTGCCAGTAGTCCTTGGGGAGGCACTGAAGCTTTCTTT	CASSPWGGTEAFF
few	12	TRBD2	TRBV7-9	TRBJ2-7	TGTGCCAGCGGCCTAGCGGGAGACGAGCAGTACTTC	CASGLAGDEQYF
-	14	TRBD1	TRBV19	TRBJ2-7	TGTGCCAGTAGCCTGGGACAGGGGAATCACGAGCAGTACTTC	CASSLGQGNHEQYF
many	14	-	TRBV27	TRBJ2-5	TGTGCCAGCAGTCCCTCCGATTTCGATGAGACCCAGTACTTC	CASSPSDFDETQYF
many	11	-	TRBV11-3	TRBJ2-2	TGTGCCAGCAGCGATGGGATAGAGCTGTTTTTT	CASSDGIELFF
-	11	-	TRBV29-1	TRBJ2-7	TGCAGCGTTGGGTACAGCTACGAGCAGTACTTC	CSVGYSYEQYF
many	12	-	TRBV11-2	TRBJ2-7	TGTGCCAGCAGCTTGTACGAGGGCGAGCAGTACTTC	CASSLYEGEQYF
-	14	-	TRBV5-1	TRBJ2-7	TGCGCCAGCAGCTTGGCCGTGGGACTCTACGAGCAGTACTTC	CASSLAVGLYEQYF
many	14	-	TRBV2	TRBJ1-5	TGTGCCAGCAGTGAGATACTGAGCAATCAGCCCCAGCATTTT	CASSEILSNQPQHF
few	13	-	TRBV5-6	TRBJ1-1	TGTGCCAGCAGCCGGGGGATGGGGACTGAAGCTTTCTTT	CASSRGMGTEAFF
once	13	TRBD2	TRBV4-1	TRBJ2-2	TGCGCCAGCAGCCCAAGCGGGAGCGGGGAGCTGTTTTTT	CASSPSGSGELFF
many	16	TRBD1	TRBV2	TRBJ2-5	TGTGCCAGCAGTGAAGCCTTCAGGGGGCTAGGCGAGACCCAGTACTTC	CASSEAFRGLGETQYF
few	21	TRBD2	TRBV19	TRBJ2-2	TGTGCCAGTAGCCAATCGGGGAGATTTGGCGGGAGCTATCCGAACACCGGGGAGCTGTTTTTT	CASSQSGRFGGSYPNTGELFF
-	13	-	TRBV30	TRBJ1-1	TGTGCCTGGAGTGCCAGTGGTTACACTGAAGCTTTCTTT	CAWSASGYTEAFF
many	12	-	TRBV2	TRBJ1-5	TGTGCCAGCAGTGAATTTACAAGCCCCCAGCATTTT	CASSEFTSPQHF
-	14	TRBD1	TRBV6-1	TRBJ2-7	TGTGCCAGCAGGCAGACAGGGGACACCTACGAGCAGTACTTC	CASRQTGDTYEQYF
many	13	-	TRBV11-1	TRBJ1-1	TGTGCCAGCAGCGCTACCCCAAACACTGAAGCTTTCTTT	CASSATPNTEAFF
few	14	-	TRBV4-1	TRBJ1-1	TGCGCCAGCAGCCAAGATAACAGGAACACTGAAGCTTTCTTT	CASSQDNRNTEAFF
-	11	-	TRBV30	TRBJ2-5	TGTGCCTGGGGGGAGTCAGAGACCCAGTACTTC	CAWGESETQYF
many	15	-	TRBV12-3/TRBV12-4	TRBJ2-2	TGTGCCAGCAGTGCATGGGGGGTGAGCACCGGGGAGCTGTTTTTT	CASSAWGVSTGELFF
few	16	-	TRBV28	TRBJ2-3	TGTGCCAGCGGAGACGACGGGACCCACCCCCCGGGTACGCAGTATTTT	CASGDDGTHPPGTQYF
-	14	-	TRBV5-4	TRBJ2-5	TGTGCCAGCAGCGGGATAGCGGATCAAGAGACCCAGTACTTC	CASSGIADQETQYF
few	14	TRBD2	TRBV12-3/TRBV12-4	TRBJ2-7	TGTGCCAGCAGGTACGGACGGGAGGGGTACGAGCAGTACTTC	CASRYGREGYEQYF
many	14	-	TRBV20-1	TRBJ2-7	TGCAGTGCTACCCCGCAGAGGTCGTTCAACGAGCAGTACTTC	CSATPQRSFNEQYF
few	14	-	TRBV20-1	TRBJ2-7	TGCAGTGCTAGAATTAGCGCGGGGACCTACGAGCAGTACTTC	CSARISAGTYEQYF
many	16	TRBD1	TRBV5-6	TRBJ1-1	TGTGCCAGCAGCTTCTGGACAGGGCTTCAGAACACTGAAGCTTTCTTT	CASSFWTGLQNTEAFF
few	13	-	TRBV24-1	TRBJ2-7	TGTGCCACCAGTGATCCAAGTAAGCTAAGGCAGTACTTC	CATSDPSKLRQYF
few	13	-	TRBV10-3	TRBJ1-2	TGTGCCATCAGTAAGGAGGGGAACTATGGCTACACCTTC	CAISKEGNYGYTF
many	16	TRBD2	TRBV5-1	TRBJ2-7	TGCGCCAGCAGCTTGGTCGAAGGACTAGCGGTGTACGAGCAGTACTTC	CASSLVEGLAVYEQYF
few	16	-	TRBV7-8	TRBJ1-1	TGTGCCAGCAGCCCCTACGTGGGGGCAGCGAACACTGAAGCTTTCTTT	CASSPYVGAANTEAFF
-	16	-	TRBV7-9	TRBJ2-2	TGTGCCAGCACCTCCTGGGCCTCCGTGCGGACCGGGGAGCTGTTTTTT	CASTSWASVRTGELFF
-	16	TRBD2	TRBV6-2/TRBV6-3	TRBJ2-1	TGTGCCAGCAGTTACCGCACGACTAGCGGGCACAATGAGCAGTTCTTC	CASSYRTTSGHNEQFF
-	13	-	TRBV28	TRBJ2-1	TGTGCCAGCAGCCTGGTCGTGGGTCGGGAGCAGTTCTTC	CASSLVVGREQFF
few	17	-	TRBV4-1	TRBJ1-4	TGCGCCAGCAGCCAAGCCTGGGGTAAGGAAATCGAGGAAAAACTGTTTTTT	CASSQAWGKEIEEKLFF
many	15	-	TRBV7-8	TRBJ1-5	TGTGCCAGCAGCTTCTCTCCGGATAGCAATCAGCCCCAGCATTTT	CASSFSPDSNQPQHF
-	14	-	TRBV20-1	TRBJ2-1	TGCAGTGCTAGGATGTCCGAAATCTACAATGAGCAGTTCTTC	CSARMSEIYNEQFF
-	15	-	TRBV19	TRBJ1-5	TGTGCCAGTAGTGACTTCCGGGACAGCAATCAGCCCCAGCATTTT	CASSDFRDSNQPQHF